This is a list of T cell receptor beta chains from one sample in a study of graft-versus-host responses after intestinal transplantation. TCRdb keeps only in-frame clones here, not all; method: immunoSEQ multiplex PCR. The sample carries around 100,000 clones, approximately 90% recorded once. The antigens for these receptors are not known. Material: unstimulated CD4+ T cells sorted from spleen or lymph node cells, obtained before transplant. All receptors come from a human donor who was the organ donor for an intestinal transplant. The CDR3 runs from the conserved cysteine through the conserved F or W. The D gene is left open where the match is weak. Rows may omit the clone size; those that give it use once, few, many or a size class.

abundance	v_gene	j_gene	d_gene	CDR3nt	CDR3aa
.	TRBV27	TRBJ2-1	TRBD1	TGTGCCAGCAGCCGACAGGGGGCAAATGAGCAGTTCTTC	CASSRQGANEQFF
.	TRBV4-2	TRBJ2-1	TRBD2	TGTGCCAGCAGCCAAGGGACTAGCGGGAGGGGAAATGAGCAGTTCTTC	CASSQGTSGRGNEQFF
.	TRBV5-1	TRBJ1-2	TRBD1	TGCGCCAGCAGCCCCAACCCTACAGGGGCCAGTGGCTACACCTTC	CASSPNPTGASGYTF
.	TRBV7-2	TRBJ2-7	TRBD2	TGTGCCAGCAGCTTAGATGGCGGGAGCTCCTACGAGCAGTACTTC	CASSLDGGSSYEQYF
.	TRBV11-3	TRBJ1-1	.	TGTGCCAGCAGCCAACCGGCCAAGAACACTGAAGCTTTCTTT	CASSQPAKNTEAFF
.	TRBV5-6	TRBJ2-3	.	TGTGCCAGCAGCCTCCAGGGGAGGGCAGATACGCAGTATTTT	CASSLQGRADTQYF
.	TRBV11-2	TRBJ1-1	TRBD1	TGTGCCAGCAGCTCCAAGACAGGGCCCATGAACACTGAAGCTTTCTTT	CASSSKTGPMNTEAFF
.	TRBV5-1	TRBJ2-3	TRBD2	TGCGCCAGCAGCTCGACTAGCGGGAAAGATACGCAGTATTTT	CASSSTSGKDTQYF
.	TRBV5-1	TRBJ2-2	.	TGCGCCAGCAGCTTGCAGGGTACGACCGGGGAGCTGTTTTTT	CASSLQGTTGELFF
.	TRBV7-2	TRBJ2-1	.	TGTGCCAGCAGCTTCCGGGAACCGTACAATGAGCAGTTCTTC	CASSFREPYNEQFF
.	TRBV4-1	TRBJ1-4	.	TGCGCCAGCAGCCGCCCTATAGCTGAAAAACTGTTTTTT	CASSRPIAEKLFF
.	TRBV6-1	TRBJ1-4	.	TGTGCCAGCGAACGGGGTTATAATGAAAAACTGTTTTTT	CASERGYNEKLFF
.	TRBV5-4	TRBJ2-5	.	TGTGCCAGCAGCGGGGAATTTGGGGGGACCCAGTACTTC	CASSGEFGGTQYF
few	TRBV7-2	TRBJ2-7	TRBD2	TGTGCCAGCAGCTTAGGACTAGCGGGAGACGAGCAGTACTTC	CASSLGLAGDEQYF
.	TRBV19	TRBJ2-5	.	TGTGCCAGTAGTCCTCGCAGTACATGGGAGACCCAGTACTTC	CASSPRSTWETQYF
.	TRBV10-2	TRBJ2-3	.	TGCGCCAGCAGTGGGCTTCAGGTGGCAGATACGCAGTATTTT	CASSGLQVADTQYF